Each of the 5 T cell receptor beta chains below was sequenced from the same sample in a study of shared clonotypes between healthy human individuals. The protocol was immunoSEQ multiplex PCR, while the TCRdb copy is restricted to in-frame clones and leaves out a portion. The profile shows around 2.5 million clones, roughly 93% of them singletons. The sequenced sample was naive CD4+ T cells from PBMCs. Specified subset: CD45RA+ positively selected. Source of these receptors: a young man in good health. Some clones in this sample may be carry-over from other donors' samples.

This chain links TRBV19 with TRBJ1-5, with 7 bases lining up with TRBD1. The trim removed 5 bases at V and 1 base at J, leaving 2 bases unmatched. Germline assignment: CDR1 LNHDA and CDR2 SQIVND (reference sequence). The CDR3 runs to 14 residues. Written as DNA, the CDR3 is TGTGCCAGTAGTGGGGGACAGAGCAATCAGCCCCAGCATTTT. Its translation: CASSGGQSNQPQHF.

The gene calls are TRBV6-5 and TRBJ1-1; weak D call: TRBD1 (6 bases). Trimming pared 2 bases from V and 5 bases from J, leaving 12 bases between. The CDR3 is 14 residues long. The germline CDR1 and CDR2 sequences are MNHEY and SVGAGI. The CDR3, as DNA: TGTGCCAGCAGTTACCAACAGGGTCCGACTGAAGCTTTCTTT. It is translated as CASSYQQGPTEAFF.

This chain links TRBV5-8 with TRBJ1-5; D may be TRBD1 (6 bases). Trimming removed 4 bases at V and 0 bases at J, with 14 bases between. This CDR3 has 16 residues. Germline V gene sequence: CDR1 SGHTS, CDR2 YDEGEE. The CDR3 reads CASSPGGQISNQPQHF. In nucleotides, the CDR3 is TGTGCCAGCAGCCCCGGGGGCCAGATTAGCAATCAGCCCCAGCATTTT.

This rearrangement joins TRBV6-1 to TRBJ1-4; no firm D call. V was pared by 1 base and J by 8 bases, with 8 bases between. CDR3 length equals 13 residues. Per the germline V gene, CDR1 is MNHNS and CDR2 is SASEGT. The CDR3 DNA sequence: TGTGCCAGCAGTGAAGGGGGAGGGGAAAAACTGTTTTTT. Translated: CASSEGGGEKLFF.

In its sample, this clone was seen once. The identical CDR3 is also encoded by other nucleotide sequences in the sample. J is TRBJ2-5 and V is TRBV5-1, with 11 bases that match TRBD2. Germline V lookup: CDR1 SGHRS, CDR2 YFSETQ. V was pared by 2 bases and J by 5 bases, with 5 bases of the junction left unmatched. There are 15 residues in the CDR3. The CDR3, as DNA: TGCGCCAGCAGCTTCGGGACTAGCGGTCAGGAGACCCAGTACTTC. Translating gives CASSFGTSGQETQYF.